The clone carrying this TCR beta chain showed up just a few times. The data stem from a study of brain metastases from non-small cell lung cancer. Germline V gene sequence: CDR1 SGHTA, CDR2 FQGTGA. J lost 6 bases, V lost 7 bases, and 8 bases had no gene match. The CDR3 totals 14 residues. Assay used: immunoSEQ multiplex PCR; TCRdb lists only in-frame clones, some missing. The sample has just over 1,400 clones, over 75% seen once. Sequenced sample: tissue from a brain metastasis. The receptor was derived from a donor over 35 with non-small cell lung cancer. V gene TRBV7-3 combines with J gene TRBJ2-1; 8 bases align to TRBD1. CDR3 sequence: CASNRGLGGNEQFF. The CDR3 DNA reads TGTGCCAGCAACAGGGGGTTAGGCGGCAATGAGCAGTTCTTC.